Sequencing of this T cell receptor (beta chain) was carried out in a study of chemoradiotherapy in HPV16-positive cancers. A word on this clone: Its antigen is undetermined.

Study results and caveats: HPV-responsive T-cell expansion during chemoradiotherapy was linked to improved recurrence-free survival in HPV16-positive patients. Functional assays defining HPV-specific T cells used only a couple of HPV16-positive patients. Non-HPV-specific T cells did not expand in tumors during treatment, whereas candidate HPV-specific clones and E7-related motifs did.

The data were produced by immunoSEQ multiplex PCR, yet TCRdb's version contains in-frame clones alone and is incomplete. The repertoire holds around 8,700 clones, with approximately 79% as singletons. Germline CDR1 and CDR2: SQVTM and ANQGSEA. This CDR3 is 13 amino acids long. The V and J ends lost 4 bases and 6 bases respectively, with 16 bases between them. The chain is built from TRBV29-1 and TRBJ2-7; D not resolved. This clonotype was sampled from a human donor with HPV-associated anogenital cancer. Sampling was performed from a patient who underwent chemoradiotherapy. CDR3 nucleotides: TGCAGCGTTGTTTGGGTTCGTGCTCGCGAGCAGTACTTC. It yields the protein CSVVWVRAREQYF.